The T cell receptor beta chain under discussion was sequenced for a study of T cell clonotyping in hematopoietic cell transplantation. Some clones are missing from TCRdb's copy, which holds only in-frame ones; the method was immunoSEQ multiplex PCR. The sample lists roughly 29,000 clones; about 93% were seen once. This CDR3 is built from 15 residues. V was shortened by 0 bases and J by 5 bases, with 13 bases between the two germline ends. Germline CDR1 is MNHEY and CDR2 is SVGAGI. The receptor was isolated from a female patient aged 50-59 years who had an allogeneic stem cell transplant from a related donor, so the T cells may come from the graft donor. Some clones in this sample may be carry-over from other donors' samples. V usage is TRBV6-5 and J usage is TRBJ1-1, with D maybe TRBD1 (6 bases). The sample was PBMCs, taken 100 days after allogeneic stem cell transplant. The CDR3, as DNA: TGTGCCAGCAGTTACTCGCAGGGGTCGGGAACTGAAGCTTTCTTT. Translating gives CASSYSQGSGTEAFF.